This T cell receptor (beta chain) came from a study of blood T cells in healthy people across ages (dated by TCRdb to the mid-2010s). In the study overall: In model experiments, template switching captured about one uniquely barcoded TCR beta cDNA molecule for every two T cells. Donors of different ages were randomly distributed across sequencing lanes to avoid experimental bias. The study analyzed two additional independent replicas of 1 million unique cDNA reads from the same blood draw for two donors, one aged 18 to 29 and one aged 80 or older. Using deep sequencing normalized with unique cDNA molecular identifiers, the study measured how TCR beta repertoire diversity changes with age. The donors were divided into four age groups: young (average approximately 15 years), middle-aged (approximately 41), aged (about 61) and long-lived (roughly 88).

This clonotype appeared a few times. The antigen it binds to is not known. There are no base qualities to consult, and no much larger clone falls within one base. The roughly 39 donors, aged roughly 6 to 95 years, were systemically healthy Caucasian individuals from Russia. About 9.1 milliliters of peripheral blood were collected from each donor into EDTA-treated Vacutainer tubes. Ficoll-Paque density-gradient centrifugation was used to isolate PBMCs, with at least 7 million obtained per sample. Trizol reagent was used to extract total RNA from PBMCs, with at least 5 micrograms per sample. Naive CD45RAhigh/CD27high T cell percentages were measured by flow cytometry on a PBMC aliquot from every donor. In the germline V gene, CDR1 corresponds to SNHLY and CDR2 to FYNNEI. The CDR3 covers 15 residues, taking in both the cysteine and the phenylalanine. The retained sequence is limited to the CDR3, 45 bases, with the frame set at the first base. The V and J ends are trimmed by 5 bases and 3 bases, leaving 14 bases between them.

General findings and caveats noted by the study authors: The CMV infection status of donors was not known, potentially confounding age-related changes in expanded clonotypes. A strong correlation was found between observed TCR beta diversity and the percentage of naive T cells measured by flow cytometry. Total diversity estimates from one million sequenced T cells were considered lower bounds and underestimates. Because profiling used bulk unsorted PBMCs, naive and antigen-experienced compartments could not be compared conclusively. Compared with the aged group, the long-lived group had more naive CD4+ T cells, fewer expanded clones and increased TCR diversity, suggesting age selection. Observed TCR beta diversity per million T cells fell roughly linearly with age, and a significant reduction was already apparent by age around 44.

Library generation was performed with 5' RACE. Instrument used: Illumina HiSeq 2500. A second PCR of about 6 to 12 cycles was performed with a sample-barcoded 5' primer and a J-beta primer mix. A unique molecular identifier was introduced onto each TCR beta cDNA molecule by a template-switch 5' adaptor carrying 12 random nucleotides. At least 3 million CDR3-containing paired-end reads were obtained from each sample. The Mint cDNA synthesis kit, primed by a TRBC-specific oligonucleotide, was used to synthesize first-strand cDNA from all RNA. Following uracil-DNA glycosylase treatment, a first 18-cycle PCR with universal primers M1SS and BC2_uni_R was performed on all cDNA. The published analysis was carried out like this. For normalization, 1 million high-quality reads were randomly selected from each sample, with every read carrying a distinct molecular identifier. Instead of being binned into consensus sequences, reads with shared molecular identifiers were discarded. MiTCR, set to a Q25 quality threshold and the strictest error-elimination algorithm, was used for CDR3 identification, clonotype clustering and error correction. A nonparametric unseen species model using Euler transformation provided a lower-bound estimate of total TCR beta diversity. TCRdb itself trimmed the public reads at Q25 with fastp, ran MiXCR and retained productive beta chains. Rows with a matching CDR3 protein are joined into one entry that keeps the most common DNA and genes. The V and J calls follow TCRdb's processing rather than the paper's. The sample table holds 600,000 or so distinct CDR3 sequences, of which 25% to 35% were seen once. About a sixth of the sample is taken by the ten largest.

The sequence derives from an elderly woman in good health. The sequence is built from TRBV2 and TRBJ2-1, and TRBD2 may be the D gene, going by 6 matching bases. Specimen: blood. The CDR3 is CASSRSGQDYNEQFF. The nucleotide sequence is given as TGTGCCAGCAGTCGTAGCGGCCAAGACTACAATGAGCAGTTCTTC.